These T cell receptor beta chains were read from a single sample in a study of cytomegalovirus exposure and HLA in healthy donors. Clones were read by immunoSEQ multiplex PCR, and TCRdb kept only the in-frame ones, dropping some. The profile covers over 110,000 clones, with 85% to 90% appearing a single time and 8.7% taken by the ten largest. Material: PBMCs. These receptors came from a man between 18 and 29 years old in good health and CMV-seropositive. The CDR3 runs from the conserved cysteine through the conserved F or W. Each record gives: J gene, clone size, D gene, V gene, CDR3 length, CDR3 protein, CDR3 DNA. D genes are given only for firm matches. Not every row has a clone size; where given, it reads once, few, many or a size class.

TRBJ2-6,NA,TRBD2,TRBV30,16,CAWSVRGVVMANVLTF,TGTGCCTGGAGTGTACGGGGGGTTGTAATGGCCAACGTCCTGACTTTC
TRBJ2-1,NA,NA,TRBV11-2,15,CASSLDQSGGNEQFF,TGTGCCAGCAGCTTAGATCAGAGCGGTGGGAATGAGCAGTTCTTC
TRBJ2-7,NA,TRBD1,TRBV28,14,CASSRDRDRYEQYF,TGTGCCAGCAGCCGGGACAGGGACCGCTACGAGCAGTACTTC
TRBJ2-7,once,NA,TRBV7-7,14,CASSRAGPGGEQYF,TGTGCTAGCAGCCGAGCGGGCCCAGGTGGCGAGCAGTACTTC
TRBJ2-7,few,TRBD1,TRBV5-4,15,CASSARDRSSYEQYF,TGTGCCAGCAGCGCCCGGGACAGGAGCTCCTACGAGCAGTACTTC
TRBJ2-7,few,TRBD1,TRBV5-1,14,CASSLDRAEDEQYF,TGCGCCAGCAGCCTGGACAGGGCGGAAGACGAGCAGTACTTC
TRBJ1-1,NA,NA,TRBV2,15,CAREERAGVTHEAFF,TGTGCCAGGGAGGAGAGGGCAGGGGTCACCCACGAAGCTTTCTTT
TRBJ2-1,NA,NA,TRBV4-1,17,CASSQEVSGIRYNEQFF,TGCGCCAGCAGCCAAGAAGTGAGCGGAATCCGATACAATGAGCAGTTCTTC
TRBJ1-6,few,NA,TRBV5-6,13,CASSDRNNSPLHF,TGTGCCAGCAGCGACAGAAATAATTCACCCCTCCACTTT
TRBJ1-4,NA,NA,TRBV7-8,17,CASSLANSVATNEKLFF,TGTGCCAGCAGCTTAGCTAATTCGGTTGCAACTAATGAAAAACTGTTTTTT
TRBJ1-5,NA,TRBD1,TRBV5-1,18,CASSLGTGGWRGNQPQHF,TGCGCCAGCAGCTTGGGGACAGGGGGCTGGAGGGGCAATCAGCCCCAGCATTTT
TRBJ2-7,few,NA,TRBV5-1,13,CASSRTGSYEQYF,TGCGCCAGCAGCAGAACAGGGTCCTACGAGCAGTACTTC
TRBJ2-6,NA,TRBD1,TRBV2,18,CASSRALDRGPGANVLTF,TGTGCCAGCAGTCGAGCCCTTGACAGGGGGCCAGGGGCCAACGTCCTGACTTTC
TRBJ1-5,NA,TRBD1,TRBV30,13,CAWSGTDNQPQHF,TGTGCCTGGAGCGGGACAGATAATCAGCCCCAGCATTTT
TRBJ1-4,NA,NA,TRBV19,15,CASSAGRLLTEKLFF,TGTGCCAGTAGCGCAGGTCGCCTCTTAACCGAAAAACTGTTTTTT
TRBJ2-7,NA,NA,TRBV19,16,CASSRGRPEADHEQYF,TGTGCCAGTAGTCGGGGGAGACCCGAGGCGGACCACGAGCAGTACTTC
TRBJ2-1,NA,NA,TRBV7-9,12,CASTTWYNEQFF,TGTGCCAGCACCACTTGGTACAATGAGCAGTTCTTC
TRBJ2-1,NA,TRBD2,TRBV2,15,CAITVGSGPHNEQFF,TGTGCCATCACTGTGGGTAGCGGGCCCCACAATGAGCAGTTCTTC
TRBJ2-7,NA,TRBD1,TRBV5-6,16,CASSWRPGQDSYEQYF,TGTGCCAGCAGCTGGAGGCCAGGACAGGACTCCTACGAGCAGTACTTC
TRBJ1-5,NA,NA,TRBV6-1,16,CASSEAGVYSNQPQHF,TGTGCCAGCAGTGAAGCAGGGGTGTATAGCAATCAGCCCCAGCATTTT
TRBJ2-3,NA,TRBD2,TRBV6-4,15,CASRMTSGGTDTQYF,TGTGCCAGCAGGATGACTAGCGGGGGCACAGATACGCAGTATTTT
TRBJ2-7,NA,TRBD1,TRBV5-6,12,CASSWTGDEQYF,TGTGCCAGCAGCTGGACAGGGGACGAGCAGTACTTC